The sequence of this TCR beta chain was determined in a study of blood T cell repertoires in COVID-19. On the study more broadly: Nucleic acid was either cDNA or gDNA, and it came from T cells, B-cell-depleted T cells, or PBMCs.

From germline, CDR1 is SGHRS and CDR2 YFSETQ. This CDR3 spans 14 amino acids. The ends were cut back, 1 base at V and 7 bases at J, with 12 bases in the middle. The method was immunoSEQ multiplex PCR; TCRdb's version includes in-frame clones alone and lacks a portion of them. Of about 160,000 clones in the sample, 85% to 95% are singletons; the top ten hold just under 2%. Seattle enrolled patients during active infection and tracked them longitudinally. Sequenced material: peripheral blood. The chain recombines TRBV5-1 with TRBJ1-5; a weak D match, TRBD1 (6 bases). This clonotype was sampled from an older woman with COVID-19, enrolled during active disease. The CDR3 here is CASSLQGSEQPQHF. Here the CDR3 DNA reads TGCGCCAGCAGCTTGCAGGGGTCGGAGCAGCCCCAGCATTTT.